The 30 T cell receptor beta chains presented below share a single source sample, sequenced in a study of blood T cell repertoires in COVID-19. Libraries were prepared by immunoSEQ multiplex PCR; TCRdb keeps only in-frame clonotypes and omits some of them. The sample yields roughly 280,000 clones, 75% to 90% seen once. Material for sequencing was peripheral blood. The receptor set was obtained from a woman between 65 and 79 years old with acute or convalescent COVID-19.

The chain joins TRBV7-8 to TRBJ1-1; no clear D gene. Germline V lookup: CDR1 SGHVS, CDR2 FQNEAQ. Trimming cost V 0 bases and J 10 bases, with 18 bases left between them. The CDR3 spans 15 residues. The CDR3 sequence: CASSLALGSSPGAFF. The CDR3 nucleotides are TGTGCCAGCAGCTTAGCTCTCGGGAGCTCCCCGGGAGCTTTCTTT.

J is TRBJ2-4 and V is TRBV3-1 (or the pseudogene TRBV3-2); TRBD2 might be the D (5 bases). Germline CDR1 LGHDT, CDR2 YNNKEL (reference sequence). This CDR3 spans 14 amino acids. V gave up 4 bases and J gave up 7 bases, with 14 bases separating them. CDR3 in DNA: TGTGCCAGCAGCCGTTTTACTGAGGGCAACATTCAGTACTTC. Translating it yields CASSRFTEGNIQYF.

This clone has just a few counts. The chain recombines TRBV19 with TRBJ2-1; 8 bases line up with TRBD1. The CDR3 extends over 15 amino acids. Germline lookup yields CDR1 LNHDA and CDR2 SQIVND (reference sequence). After removal of 4 bases from V and 4 bases from J, the junction contained 6 bases not matched to a gene. The CDR3 sequence is CASSTGTGAYNEQFF. In DNA form, the CDR3 reads TGTGCCAGTAGTACCGGGACAGGAGCTTACAATGAGCAGTTCTTC.

This chain joins TRBV15 and TRBJ2-5, with 9 nucleotides matching TRBD1. This CDR3 comprises 16 residues. The germline V gene has CDR1 LNHNV and CDR2 YYDKDF (reference sequence). V gave up 5 bases and J gave up 5 bases; unmatched junction bases: 12. The CDR3 DNA is TGTGCCACCAGCGGACAGGGGAAAGGCGTCGGGGAGACCCAGTACTTC. Protein product: CATSGQGKGVGETQYF.

Only one count was recorded for this clone. This chain joins TRBV5-1 and TRBJ1-2; 9 nucleotides match TRBD1. This CDR3 region has 14 residues. Unmatched junction bases numbered 4, after V lost 2 bases and J lost 5 bases. The germline CDR1 and CDR2 sequences are SGHRS and YFSETQ. CDR3 coding DNA: TGCGCCAGCAGCTTACAGGGGGCACCGTATGGCTACACCTTC. Protein product: CASSLQGAPYGYTF.

This clone was counted only a few times. In the same sample, other DNA sequences code for this CDR3. V is TRBV18 and J is TRBJ1-5; TRBD1 matches 10 bases. In germline, CDR1 is KGHSH, CDR2 LQKENI. The V segment lost 6 bases and the J segment 2 bases; nucleotides outside the gene matches: 4. This CDR3 has 15 residues. CDR3 sequence (DNA): TGTGCCAGCTCCCTCGGACAGGGGGGCAATCAGCCCCAGCATTTT. The encoded protein is CASSLGQGGNQPQHF.

The CDR3 region is CASSQGPGGTEAFF. The CDR3 coding sequence is TGCGCCAGCAGCCAAGGTCCGGGAGGGACTGAAGCTTTCTTT. This chain joins TRBV4-1 and TRBJ1-1; D not resolved. This CDR3 has 14 residues. V gave up 1 base and J gave up 5 bases, with 11 bases separating them. CDR1 is MGHRA, CDR2 YSYEKL, per germline.

This sequence joins TRBV11-3 and TRBJ2-2; TRBD2 matches 12 bases. V lost 4 bases, J lost 3 bases, and 3 bases stayed unmatched. This CDR3 spans 16 amino acids. CDR1 is SGHNT, CDR2 YENEEA, per germline. As DNA, the CDR3 is TGTGCCAGCAGCTCGTGGACTAGCGGGGACACCGGGGAGCTGTTTTTT. It specifies CASSSWTSGDTGELFF.

The rearrangement uses TRBV6-5 and TRBJ1-1; the match to TRBD1 covers 8 bases. This CDR3 has 13 residues. Per germline, CDR1 MNHEY and CDR2 SVGAGI. V was pared by 6 bases and J by 5 bases, with 5 bases of the junction left unmatched. The CDR3 nucleotides are TGTGCCAGCAGCTACGACAGGGGTACTGAAGCTTTCTTT. The encoded protein is CASSYDRGTEAFF.

This chain connects TRBV7-9 to TRBJ2-1, with 9 bases identical to TRBD1. Germline assignment: CDR1 SEHNR and CDR2 FQNEAQ (reference sequence). The junction had 3 bases not matched to a gene; V was cut back by 8 bases and J by 4 bases. The CDR3 extends over 13 amino acids. The CDR3 sequence is CASSGTGYNEQFF. The CDR3 coding sequence is TGTGCCAGCTCCGGGACAGGGTACAATGAGCAGTTCTTC.

In this sample, this clone turned up once. The V call is TRBV10-3, the J call TRBJ1-3, with 7 bases that match TRBD1. In germline, CDR1 is ENHRY, CDR2 SYGVKD. The V segment lost 6 bases and the J segment 4 bases; nucleotides outside the gene matches: 18. The CDR3 loop spans 18 amino acids. The CDR3 DNA sequence: TGTGCCATCAGCGGTCGGGGCGCGGAACAGGGGCGAGGAAACACCATATATTTT. This encodes CAISGRGAEQGRGNTIYF.

The V call is TRBV29-1, the J call TRBJ1-2, with TRBD1 as a possible D gene (6 bases). V lost 3 bases to trimming and J lost 0 bases, with 17 bases between them. The CDR3 contains 16 residues. Per germline, CDR1 SQVTM and CDR2 ANQGSEA. CDR3 in amino acids: CSVEGRGVKSNYGYTF. CDR3 DNA sequence: TGCAGCGTTGAGGGCAGGGGTGTGAAATCTAACTATGGCTACACCTTC. Complete variable domain (other parts from reference TRBV29-1 and TRBJ1-2): SAVISQKPSRDICQRGTSLTIQCQVDSQVTMMFWYRQQPGQSLTLIATANQGSEATYESGFVIDKFPISRPNLTFSTLTVSNMSPEDSSIYLCSVEGRGVKSNYGYTFGSGTRLTVV.

This chain connects TRBV6-5 to TRBJ2-1, with D possibly TRBD1 on 7 matching bases. This CDR3 spans 14 amino acids. CDR1 and CDR2 from the germline V gene are MNHEY and SVGAGI. V was pared by 5 bases and J by 4 bases, with 12 bases between. CDR3 in amino acids: CASSRGTEYNEQFF. CDR3 sequence (DNA): TGTGCCAGCAGTCGGGGGACAGAATACAATGAGCAGTTCTTC.

The CDR3 nucleotides are TGTGCCAGCAGACCACCTTACAGCAGACGAGCCAAAAACATTCAGTACTTC. It translates to CASRPPYSRRAKNIQYF. The chain recombines TRBV13 with TRBJ2-4; unclear D gene. Trimming removed 6 bases from V and 0 bases from J, with 18 bases in between. Germline V lookup: CDR1 PRHDT, CDR2 FYEKMQ (reference sequence). The CDR3 contains 17 residues.

Here the CDR3 reads CASSIPGYTGELFF. In DNA, the CDR3 is TGTGCCAGTAGTATACCGGGTTACACCGGGGAGCTGTTTTTT. The J gene is TRBJ2-2, the V gene TRBV19; D not certain. Germline CDR1 is LNHDA and CDR2 is SQIVND (reference sequence). V was trimmed by 2 bases and J by 3 bases, leaving 7 bases between them. The CDR3 sequence is 14 residues long.

V usage is TRBV2 and J usage is TRBJ1-6, with 8 nucleotides matching TRBD1. Germline lookup yields CDR1 SNHLY and CDR2 FYNNEI. This CDR3 spans 13 amino acids. Losses at the gene ends were 8 bases for V and 10 bases for J; bases not matched to a gene: 7. The CDR3 protein is CASGQGMDSPLHF. The CDR3 region has the DNA TGTGCCAGCGGACAGGGAATGGACTCACCCCTCCACTTT.

The CDR3: CASSLARTGGSREQYF. CDR3 bases: TGTGCCAGCAGCTTGGCTAGGACAGGGGGGTCGCGGGAGCAGTACTTC. This chain links TRBV5-4 with TRBJ2-7, with 10 bases identical to TRBD1. This CDR3 is built from 16 residues. Germline V gene sequence: CDR1 SGHNT, CDR2 YYREEE (reference sequence). The trim removed 0 bases at V and 7 bases at J, leaving 10 bases unmatched.

V is TRBV7-2 and J is TRBJ1-2; no firm D call. Germline lookup yields CDR1 SGHTA and CDR2 FQGNSA. The length of the CDR3 is 14 residues. The germline V and J ends were trimmed by 5 bases and 7 bases, with 17 bases remaining between them. The chain's CDR3 is CASSKESGFGGYTF. CDR3 nucleotides: TGTGCCAGCAGCAAGGAATCCGGGTTCGGTGGCTACACCTTC. Full variable domain (outside the CDR3, taken from reference TRBV7-2 and TRBJ1-2): GAGVSQSPSNKVTEKGKDVELRCDPISGHTALYWYRQSLGQGLEFLIYFQGNSAPDKSGLPSDRFSAERTGGSVSTLTIQRTQQEDSAVYLCASSKESGFGGYTFGSGTRLTVV.

The V call is TRBV6-1, the J call TRBJ1-2; tentative D call: TRBD1 (6 bases). Trimming removed 1 base from V and 5 bases from J, with 14 bases in between. Germline assignment: CDR1 MNHNS and CDR2 SASEGT. This CDR3 is 15 amino acids long. The CDR3 region has the DNA TGTGCCAGCAGTGAAGATATGGGCAGGGGATATGGCTACACCTTC. Its translation is CASSEDMGRGYGYTF.

This chain uses TRBV4-1 with TRBJ1-5, with a possible D match to TRBD1 (5 bases). CDR1 MGHRA and CDR2 YSYEKL come from the germline V gene. V was cut by 0 bases and J by 4 bases, with 10 bases left in between. CDR3 size: 15 residues. CDR3 sequence (DNA): TGCGCCAGCAGCCAAGATGGGGCGAGTAATCAGCCCCAGCATTTT. Its protein is CASSQDGASNQPQHF.

This clone was observed a handful of times. The V and J genes are TRBV6-1 and TRBJ2-1; D is ambiguous. Germline assignment: CDR1 MNHNS and CDR2 SASEGT. Trimming removed 1 base at V and 0 bases at J, with 7 bases between. This CDR3 contains 15 residues. The CDR3 DNA is TGTGCCAGCAGTGAAGGAGTTTTCTCCTACAATGAGCAGTTCTTC. Encoded protein: CASSEGVFSYNEQFF.

The J gene is TRBJ1-2, the V gene TRBV7-2; D is unresolved. Germline-derived CDR1 and CDR2 are SGHTA and FQGNSA. V lost 3 bases and J 1 base, leaving 12 bases between the germline ends. The CDR3 length is 15 residues. DNA for the CDR3: TGTGCCAGCAGCTTCGACATCTCCCATAACTATGGCTACACCTTC. Protein sequence: CASSFDISHNYGYTF.

This chain connects TRBV3-1 (or the pseudogene TRBV3-2) to TRBJ2-3, with 9 bases matching TRBD1. Germline V gives CDR1 LGHDT, CDR2 YNNKEL (reference sequence). CDR3 length equals 17 residues. The V gene end was trimmed by 1 base and the J gene end by 3 bases; junction bases not matched to a gene: 8. CDR3 sequence (DNA): TGTGCCAGCAGCCAAGCCGGGACAGGGATTGGGACAGATACGCAGTATTTT. Translation: CASSQAGTGIGTDTQYF.

The CDR3, as DNA: TGTGCCAGCAGCCAAGATCTAGCGGGGGCCTACAATGAGCAGTTCTTC. Its protein is CASSQDLAGAYNEQFF. The V call is TRBV3-1 (or the pseudogene TRBV3-2), the J call TRBJ2-1, with 10 nucleotides matching TRBD2. This CDR3 region has 16 residues. With 0 bases clipped from V and 2 bases from J, the junction kept 1 base outside the gene matches. CDR1 is LGHDT, CDR2 YNNKEL, per germline (reference sequence).

This clone was seen a handful of times. Here the CDR3 DNA reads TGTGCCAGCAGCCCCAACTTCCCCGGGGAGCTGTTTTTT. It is translated as CASSPNFPGELFF. The rearrangement links TRBV14 to TRBJ2-2; no clear D. Germline V gene sequence: CDR1 SGHDN, CDR2 FVKESK. V was trimmed by 4 bases and J by 6 bases, leaving 9 bases between them. This CDR3 is 13 amino acids long.

The chain has TRBV27 and TRBJ1-2, with a possible D match to TRBD1 (6 bases). This CDR3 region has 14 residues. The V gene lost 3 bases and the J gene lost 3 bases, with 11 bases spanning the gap. The germline CDR1 and CDR2 sequences are MNHEY and SMNVEV (reference sequence). CDR3 DNA: TGTGCCAGCAGTTTGACAGGATCCTACTATGGCTACACCTTC. It specifies CASSLTGSYYGYTF.

The J gene is TRBJ2-1, the V gene TRBV9; D is ambiguous. Germline loops: CDR1 SGDLS, CDR2 YYNGEE. The ends were cut back, 6 bases at V and 0 bases at J, with 13 bases in the middle. The CDR3 is 15 residues long. This CDR3 is CASNDVQSSYNEQFF. The CDR3 DNA reads TGTGCCAGCAACGACGTACAGAGCTCCTACAATGAGCAGTTCTTC.

This clone was recorded once. CDR3 sequence: CASTRDRGAGYTF. The CDR3 nucleotides read TGTGCCAGCACCCGGGACAGGGGCGCCGGCTACACCTTC. This chain connects TRBV6-5 to TRBJ1-2; 10 nucleotides match TRBD1. J gave up 8 bases and V 7 bases, and 7 bases lay outside the gene matches. This CDR3 spans 13 amino acids. CDR1 is MNHEY and CDR2 is SVGAGI in the germline V gene.

The J gene is TRBJ1-1, the V gene TRBV5-6; D may be TRBD1 (6 bases). Germline CDR1 reads SGHDT; CDR2 reads YYEEEE. Deletions cut 4 bases from V and 1 base from J, with 8 bases between. The CDR3 contains 13 residues. This CDR3 is CASSGQTNTEAFF. The CDR3 DNA follows: TGTGCCAGCAGCGGACAGACGAACACTGAAGCTTTCTTT.

V usage is TRBV5-6 and J usage is TRBJ1-4; TRBD1 matches 9 bases. J gave up 8 bases and V 4 bases, and 6 bases lay outside the gene matches. This CDR3 is built from 14 residues. The V gene's germline CDR1 is SGHDT and CDR2 YYEEEE. The CDR3 sequence is CASSPGQGDEKLFF. In DNA, the CDR3 is TGTGCCAGCAGCCCGGGACAGGGCGACGAAAAACTGTTTTTT.